Sequencing of this T cell receptor (beta chain) was carried out in a study of radiation and T cells in renal cell carcinoma. Noted time point: blood 4 weeks post-SBRT, at nephrectomy. The treatment is: 15 Gy SBRT to primary tumor, nephrectomy 4 weeks later. Clear cell pathology was present in this patient's renal cell carcinoma. TCRdb's copy holds only in-frame clones and misses some; the assay was immunoSEQ multiplex PCR. The sample shows some 97,000 clones, roughly 84% of them seen only once. Germline assignment: CDR1 SGHVS and CDR2 FQNEAQ. Trimming removed 6 bases from V and 8 bases from J; junction bases left unmatched: 8. This CDR3 comprises 14 residues. Study results and limitations: From baseline, blood top tumor clonotypes peaked at 2 weeks post-radiation.

Notes on this clone: Its antigen is undetermined.

The receptor was derived from a man in his sixties with renal cell carcinoma. The specimen comprised blood, sampled from a patient whose treatment included radiotherapy and nephrectomy. V is TRBV7-8 and J is TRBJ1-4, with 8 bases fitting TRBD1. The chain's CDR3 is CASSSAGGMEKLFF. The CDR3 region has the DNA TGTGCCAGCAGTTCTGCAGGGGGCATGGAAAAACTGTTTTTT.